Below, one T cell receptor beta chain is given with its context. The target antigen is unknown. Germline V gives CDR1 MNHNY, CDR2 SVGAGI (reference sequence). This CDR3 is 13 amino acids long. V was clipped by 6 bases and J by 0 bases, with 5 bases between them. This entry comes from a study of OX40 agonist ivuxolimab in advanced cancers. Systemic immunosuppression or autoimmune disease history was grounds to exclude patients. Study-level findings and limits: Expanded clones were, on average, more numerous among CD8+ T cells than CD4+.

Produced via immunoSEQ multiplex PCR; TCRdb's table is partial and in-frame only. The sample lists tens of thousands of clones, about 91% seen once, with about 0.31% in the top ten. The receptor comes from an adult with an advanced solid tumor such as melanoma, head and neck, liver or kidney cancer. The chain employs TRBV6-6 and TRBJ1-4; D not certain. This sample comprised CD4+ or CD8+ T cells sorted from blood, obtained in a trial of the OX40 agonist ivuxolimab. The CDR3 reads CASSSSTNEKLFF. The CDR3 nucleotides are TGTGCCAGCAGCTCCTCAACTAATGAAAAACTGTTTTTT.